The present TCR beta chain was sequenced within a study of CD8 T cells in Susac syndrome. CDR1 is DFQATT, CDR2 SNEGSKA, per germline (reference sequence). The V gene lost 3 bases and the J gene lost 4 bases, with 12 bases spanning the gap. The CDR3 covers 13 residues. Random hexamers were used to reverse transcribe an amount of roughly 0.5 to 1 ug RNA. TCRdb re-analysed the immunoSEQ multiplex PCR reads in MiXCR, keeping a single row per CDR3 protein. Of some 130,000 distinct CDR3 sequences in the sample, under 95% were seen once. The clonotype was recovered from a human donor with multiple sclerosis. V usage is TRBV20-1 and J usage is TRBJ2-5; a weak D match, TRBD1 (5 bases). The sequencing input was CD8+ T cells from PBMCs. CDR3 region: CSASQGWGETQYF. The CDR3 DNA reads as TGCAGTGCTAGCCAGGGTTGGGGAGAGACCCAGTACTTC.